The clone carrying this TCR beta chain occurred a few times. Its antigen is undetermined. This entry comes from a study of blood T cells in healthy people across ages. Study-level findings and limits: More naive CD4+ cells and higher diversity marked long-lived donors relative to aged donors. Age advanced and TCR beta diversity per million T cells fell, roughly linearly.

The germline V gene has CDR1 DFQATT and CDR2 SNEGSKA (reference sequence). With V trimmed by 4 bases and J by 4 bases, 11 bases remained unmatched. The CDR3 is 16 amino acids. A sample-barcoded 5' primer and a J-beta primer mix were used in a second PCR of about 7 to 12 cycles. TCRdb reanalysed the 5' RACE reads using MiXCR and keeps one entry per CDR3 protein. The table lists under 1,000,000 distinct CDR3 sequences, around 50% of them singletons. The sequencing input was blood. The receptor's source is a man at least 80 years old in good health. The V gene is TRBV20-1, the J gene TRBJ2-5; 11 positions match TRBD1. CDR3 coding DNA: TGCAGTGCTACATCTGGGACAGGGGGAATTGGAGAGACCCAGTACTTC. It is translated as CSATSGTGGIGETQYF.